Each of the 22 T cell receptor beta chains below was sequenced from the same sample in a study of T cell responses to AZD1222 COVID-19 vaccine. The protocol was immunoSEQ multiplex PCR, while the TCRdb copy is restricted to in-frame clones and leaves out a portion. The sample lists approximately 100,000 clones, 70% to 90% occurring once. The specimen was peripheral blood, collected on day 0 of AZD1222 vaccination. All receptors derive from an adult in good health.

The chain combines TRBV7-3 with TRBJ1-2; D remains ambiguous. The germline CDR1 and CDR2 sequences are SGHTA and FQGTGA. The germline V and J ends were trimmed by 0 bases and 2 bases, with 4 bases remaining between them. The CDR3 spans 13 residues. The CDR3 here is CASSLTANYGYTF. The CDR3 DNA reads as TGTGCCAGCAGCTTAACGGCCAACTATGGCTACACCTTC.

The CDR3 sequence: CASSVHGQGPYNEQFF. In DNA, the CDR3 is TGTGCCAGCAGTGTCCATGGACAGGGACCCTACAATGAGCAGTTCTTC. The V call is TRBV6-1, the J call TRBJ2-1; 8 bases agree with TRBD1. CDR1 and CDR2 from the germline V gene are MNHNS and SASEGT. V was pared by 4 bases and J by 2 bases, with 7 bases of the junction left unmatched. The CDR3 consists of 16 residues.

V usage is TRBV6-4 and J usage is TRBJ1-6; possible D gene TRBD1, 5 bases. The CDR3 is made up of 13 amino acids. The V and J ends lost 4 bases and 11 bases respectively, with 12 bases between them. Germline-derived CDR1 and CDR2 are MRHNA and SNTAGT. The CDR3 reads CASSASGDPPLHF. In DNA, the CDR3 is TGTGCCAGCAGTGCGTCGGGGGATCCACCCCTCCACTTT.

V and J are TRBV10-3 and TRBJ1-4, with D tentatively TRBD1 (6 bases). V shed 9 bases and J shed 5 bases, with 19 bases lying between them. The CDR3 has 15 residues. CDR1 and CDR2 (germline): ENHRY, SYGVKD. The CDR3 bases are TGTGCCATTAGCGAGGGGGGCGCGGGGAATGAAAAACTGTTTTTT. Its protein product is CAISEGGAGNEKLFF.

The chain employs TRBV6-2 or TRBV6-3 and TRBJ2-1; D unclear. The CDR3 contains 14 residues. CDR1 is MNHEY, CDR2 SVGEGT, per germline. Trimming removed 3 bases from V and 4 bases from J, with 10 bases in between. The CDR3 is CASSYLERYNEQFF. In nucleotides, the CDR3 is TGTGCCAGCAGTTATCTGGAACGATACAATGAGCAGTTCTTC.

The chain carries TRBV9 and TRBJ1-2, with 11 bases matching TRBD1. Germline V gene lookup returns CDR1 SGDLS and CDR2 YYNGEE. The CDR3 has 14 amino acids. J gave up 4 bases and V 3 bases, and 2 bases lay outside the gene matches. The DNA for the CDR3 is TGTGCCAGCAGCGGAGGACAGGGGGCCTATGGCTACACCTTC. Translation: CASSGGQGAYGYTF.

In this sample, this clone turned up a few times. The chain carries TRBV7-6 and TRBJ2-1, with 11 nucleotides matching TRBD2. Germline V gives CDR1 SGHVS, CDR2 FNYEAQ. The length of the CDR3 is 15 residues. The V gene end was trimmed by 5 bases and the J gene end by 6 bases; junction bases not matched to a gene: 6. CDR3 amino acids: CASSPLAGGGNEQFF. The DNA for the CDR3 is TGTGCCAGCAGCCCATTAGCGGGAGGGGGCAATGAGCAGTTCTTC.

V and J are TRBV10-3 and TRBJ2-7; TRBD1 is a possible D gene (7 bases). The CDR3 totals 14 residues. The germline V and J ends were trimmed by 4 bases and 0 bases, with 10 bases remaining between them. Germline values: CDR1 ENHRY, CDR2 SYGVKD. CDR3 DNA: TGTGCCATCAGTGCGGGGGACAGCTCCTACGAGCAGTACTTC. Protein sequence: CAISAGDSSYEQYF.

This clone has just a few counts. The rearrangement joins TRBV9 to TRBJ2-5, with D maybe TRBD2 (7 bases). This CDR3 has 15 amino acids. With 4 bases removed from V and 1 base from J, the gap between germline ends came to 14 bases. The germline V gene encodes CDR1 SGDLS and CDR2 YYNGEE. The CDR3 region has the DNA TGTGCCAGCAGCCCGGGGGCGGGGGTCCAAGAGACCCAGTACTTC. Its protein is CASSPGAGVQETQYF.

The chain employs TRBV7-2 and TRBJ1-3; D not resolved. Trimming removed 1 base from V and 2 bases from J, with 12 bases in between. The germline gives CDR1 SGHTA, CDR2 FQGNSA. CDR3 size: 16 residues. In DNA form, the CDR3 reads TGTGCCAGCAGCTTAGGGGGTGCGGGTGCTGGAAACACCATATATTTT. Protein sequence: CASSLGGAGAGNTIYF.

The chain links TRBV6-5 to TRBJ2-7; either TRBD1 or TRBD2 may fit D (5 bases each). V lost 0 bases and J lost 3, with 12 bases in between. This CDR3 region has 15 residues. From germline, CDR1 is MNHEY and CDR2 SVGAGI. The CDR3 is CASSYSWGSGYEQYF. The CDR3 region has the DNA TGTGCCAGCAGTTACTCGTGGGGGAGTGGCTACGAGCAGTACTTC.

The count of this clone is one. The rearrangement links TRBV5-1 to TRBJ1-4; TRBD1 is a possible D gene (5 bases). Germline V lookup: CDR1 SGHRS, CDR2 YFSETQ. V shed 6 bases and J shed 6 bases, with 15 bases lying between them. This CDR3 contains 14 residues. CDR3 sequence (DNA): TGCGCCAGCACCCCTTGGGCGGGGGATGAAAAACTGTTTTTT. This codes for CASTPWAGDEKLFF.

This clone was detected only once. This chain connects TRBV7-3 to TRBJ2-3; 9 bases line up with TRBD2. This CDR3 comprises 17 residues. V gave up 2 bases and J gave up 3 bases; unmatched junction bases: 9. Germline CDR1 reads SGHTA; CDR2 reads FQGTGA. For the CDR3, the DNA is TGTGCCAGCAGCTTAGTTATCGGCGGGAGGGCAACAGATACGCAGTATTTT. Translation gives CASSLVIGGRATDTQYF.

The CDR3 is CASSVDPGTNTGELFF. In nucleotides, the CDR3 is TGTGCCAGCAGCGTAGATCCAGGGACTAACACCGGGGAGCTGTTTTTT. The chain has TRBV9 and TRBJ2-2; a possible D gene is TRBD2 (6 bases). The length of the CDR3 is 16 residues. Per germline, CDR1 SGDLS and CDR2 YYNGEE. V shed 0 bases and J shed 2 bases, with 11 bases lying between them.

V gene TRBV27 combines with J gene TRBJ2-7; the match to TRBD2 covers 8 bases. Germline CDR1 and CDR2: MNHEY and SMNVEV (reference sequence). The CDR3 has 14 amino acids. With V trimmed by 5 bases and J by 7 bases, 10 bases remained unmatched. This chain's CDR3 is CASSVAGTRTEQYF. The CDR3 nucleotides are TGTGCCAGCAGTGTAGCGGGAACCCGGACGGAGCAGTACTTC.

This clone was seen only a few times. V gene TRBV7-2 combines with J gene TRBJ2-3; D may be TRBD2 (6 bases). Trimming removed 1 base at V and 0 bases at J, with 8 bases between. Germline loops: CDR1 SGHTA, CDR2 FQGNSA. The length of the CDR3 is 15 residues. Written as DNA, the CDR3 is TGTGCCAGCAGCTTAGTCGGGAGTAGCACAGATACGCAGTATTTT. It translates to CASSLVGSSTDTQYF.

V is TRBV2 and J is TRBJ2-7; maybe TRBD1 (6 bases). V was pared by 6 bases and J by 4 bases, with 13 bases between. Looked up from germline, CDR1 is SNHLY and CDR2 is FYNNEI. The CDR3 sequence is 13 residues long. The CDR3 region has the DNA TGTGCCAGCAGACCAGGACAGTCTTACGAGCAGTACTTC. Translated, it gives CASRPGQSYEQYF.

This clone appeared a single time. The chain couples TRBV5-5 to TRBJ1-4; TRBD1 is a possible D gene (5 bases). V lost 2 bases, J lost 8 bases, and 13 bases lay in between. The CDR3 length is 14 residues. Germline values: CDR1 SGHKS, CDR2 YYEKEE (reference sequence). This CDR3 reads CASSFGGTREKLFF. The DNA of the CDR3 is TGTGCCAGCAGCTTTGGGGGGACCCGGGAAAAACTGTTTTTT.

The rearrangement links TRBV30 to TRBJ1-6; D perhaps matches TRBD1 (5 bases). From germline, CDR1 is GTSNPN and CDR2 SVGIG (reference sequence). This CDR3 comprises 14 residues. With 3 bases removed from V and 8 bases from J, the gap between germline ends came to 14 bases. The CDR3 region is CAWRLGRIDSPLHF. DNA of the CDR3: TGTGCCTGGAGGTTGGGGCGGATAGATTCACCCCTCCACTTT.

CDR3 nucleotide sequence: TGCGCCAGCAGCCAGTGGCAGGGTTTGGGGACTGAAGCTTTCTTT. Protein: CASSQWQGLGTEAFF. The chain carries TRBV4-3 and TRBJ1-1; TRBD1 is a possible D gene (5 bases). Looked up from germline, CDR1 is LGHNA and CDR2 is YSLEER. This CDR3 comprises 15 residues. The V end was cut by 3 bases, the J end by 5 bases, with 16 bases between.

This clone came up a few times. This chain links TRBV7-9 with TRBJ1-1; weak D call: TRBD1 (5 bases). Looked up from germline, CDR1 is SEHNR and CDR2 is FQNEAQ (reference sequence). The CDR3 loop spans 15 amino acids. V was trimmed by 2 bases and J by 1 base, leaving 11 bases between them. The CDR3 here is CASSLMDTTNTEAFF. The DNA for the CDR3 is TGTGCCAGCAGCTTAATGGACACGACGAACACTGAAGCTTTCTTT.

This clone was seen a handful of times. This chain links TRBV5-1 with TRBJ1-2; TRBD1 aligns across 11 bases. Losses at the gene ends were 2 bases for V and 7 bases for J; bases not matched to a gene: 1. The CDR3 has 13 residues. Germline V CDR1 and CDR2: SGHRS, YFSETQ. The DNA of the CDR3 is TGCGCCAGCAGCTTAGGGACAGGGGGTGGCTACACCTTC. Its translation is CASSLGTGGGYTF.